This T cell receptor (beta chain) was recovered during a study of T cells in Graves' hyperthyroidism and ophthalmopathy. For the study at large: Before treatment of any kind, peripheral blood was taken at initial diagnosis. Points from the study as a whole: Separation of ophthalmopathy from stable hyperthyroidism was achieved by a 13 V-J model.

This clonotype has a count of ten or more. Its antigen remains unidentified. Deletions cut 1 base from V and 0 bases from J, with 12 bases between. Germline loops: CDR1 DFQATT, CDR2 SNEGSKA (reference sequence). CDR3 length: 15 amino acids. TCR beta CDR3 regions were amplified from RNA. The HTBI set primed first-round TCR CDR3 RT-PCR. TCRdb re-called the multiplex PCR reads through MiXCR, storing one row per CDR3 protein. The table includes a few hundred thousand distinct CDR3 sequences, around a sixth detected once. The chain uses TRBV20-1 and TRBJ1-2; D is unresolved. This receptor was taken from a woman aged 30 to 39 with Graves' hyperthyroidism. Sequenced: blood. The CDR3 nucleotides read TGCAGTGCTAGAGGCGCGGTAGATACTAACTATGGCTACACCTTC. Amino acid sequence: CSARGAVDTNYGYTF.